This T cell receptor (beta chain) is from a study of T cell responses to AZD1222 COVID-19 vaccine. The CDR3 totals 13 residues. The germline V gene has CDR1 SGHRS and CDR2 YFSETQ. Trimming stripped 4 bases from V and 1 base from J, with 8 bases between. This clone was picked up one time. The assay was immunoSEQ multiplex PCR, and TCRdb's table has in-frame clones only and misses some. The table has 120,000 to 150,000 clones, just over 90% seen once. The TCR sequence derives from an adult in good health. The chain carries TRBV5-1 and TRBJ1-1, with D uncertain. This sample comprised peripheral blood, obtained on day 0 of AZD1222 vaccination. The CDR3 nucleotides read TGCGCCAGCAGCCCAAACAGGAACACTGAAGCTTTCTTT. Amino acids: CASSPNRNTEAFF.